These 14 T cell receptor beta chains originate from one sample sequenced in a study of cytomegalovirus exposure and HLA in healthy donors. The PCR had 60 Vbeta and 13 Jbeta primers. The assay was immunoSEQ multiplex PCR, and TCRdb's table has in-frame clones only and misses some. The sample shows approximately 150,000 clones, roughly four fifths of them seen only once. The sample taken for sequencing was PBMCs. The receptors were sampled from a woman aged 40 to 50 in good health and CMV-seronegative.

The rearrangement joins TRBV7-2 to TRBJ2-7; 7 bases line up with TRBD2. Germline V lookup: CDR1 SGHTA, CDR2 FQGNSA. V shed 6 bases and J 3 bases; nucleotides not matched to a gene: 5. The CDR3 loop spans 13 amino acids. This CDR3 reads CASRPGGGYEQYF. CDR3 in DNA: TGTGCCAGCAGACCTGGGGGGGGCTACGAGCAGTACTTC.

This chain's CDR3 is CAWSVPGTVPSGYTF. The CDR3 DNA sequence: TGTGCCTGGAGTGTGCCCGGGACAGTACCGTCGGGCTACACCTTC. This chain links TRBV30 with TRBJ1-2; 7 bases map to TRBD1. The V and J ends lost 0 bases and 8 bases, in that order; junction bases with no gene match: 12. The CDR3 spans 15 residues. Germline V gives CDR1 GTSNPN, CDR2 SVGIG (reference sequence). The variable domain in full, with the rest retrieved from reference TRBV30 and TRBJ1-2, is SQTIHQWPATLVQPVGSPLSLECTVEGTSNPNLYWYRQAAGRGLQLLFYSVGIGQISSEVPQNLSASRPQDRQFILSSKKLLLSDSGFYLCAWSVPGTVPSGYTFGSGTRLTVV.

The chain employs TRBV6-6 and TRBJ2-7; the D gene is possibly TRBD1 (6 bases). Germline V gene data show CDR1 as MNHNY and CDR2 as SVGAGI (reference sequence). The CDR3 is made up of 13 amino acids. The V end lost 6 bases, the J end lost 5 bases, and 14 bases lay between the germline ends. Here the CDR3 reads CASSPDRQDEQYF. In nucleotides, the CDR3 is TGTGCCAGCAGCCCCGACAGGCAAGACGAGCAGTACTTC.

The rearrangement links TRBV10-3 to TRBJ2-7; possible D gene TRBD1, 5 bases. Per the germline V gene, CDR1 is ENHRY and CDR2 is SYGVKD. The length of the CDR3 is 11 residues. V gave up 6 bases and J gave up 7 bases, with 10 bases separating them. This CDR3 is CAISQWTEQYF. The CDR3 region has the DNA TGTGCCATCAGCCAATGGACAGAGCAGTACTTC.

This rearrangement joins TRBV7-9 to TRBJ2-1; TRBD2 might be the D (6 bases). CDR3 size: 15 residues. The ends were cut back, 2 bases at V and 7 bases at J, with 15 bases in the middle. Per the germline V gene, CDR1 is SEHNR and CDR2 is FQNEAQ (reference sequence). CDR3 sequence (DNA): TGTGCCAGCAGCTTACTGGGAACGGAGGGGAATGAGCAGTTCTTC. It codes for CASSLLGTEGNEQFF. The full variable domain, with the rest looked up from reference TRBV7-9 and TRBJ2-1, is DTGVSQNPRHKITKRGQNVTFRCDPISEHNRLYWYRQTLGQGPEFLTYFQNEAQLEKSRLLSDRFSAERPKGSFSTLEIQRTEQGDSAMYLCASSLLGTEGNEQFFGPGTRLTVL.

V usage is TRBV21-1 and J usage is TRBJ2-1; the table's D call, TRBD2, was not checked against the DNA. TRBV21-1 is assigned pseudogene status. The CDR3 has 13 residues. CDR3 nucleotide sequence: TGTGCCAGCAGCATTCCCTTCTACAATGAGCAGTTCTTC. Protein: CASSIPFYNEQFF.

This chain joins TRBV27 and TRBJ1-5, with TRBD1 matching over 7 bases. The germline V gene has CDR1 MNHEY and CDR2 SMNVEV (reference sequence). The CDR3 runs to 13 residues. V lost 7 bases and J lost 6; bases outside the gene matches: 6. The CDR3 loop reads CASTGTAGQPQHF. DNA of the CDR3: TGTGCCAGCACTGGGACAGCAGGTCAGCCCCAGCATTTT.

CDR3 residues: CASSPSTSYNEQFF. CDR3 nucleotides: TGTGCCAGCAGCCCGTCGACTAGTTACAATGAGCAGTTCTTC. The chain joins TRBV9 to TRBJ2-1, with D maybe TRBD2 (6 bases). The germline V gene encodes CDR1 SGDLS and CDR2 YYNGEE. The CDR3 runs to 14 residues. Trimming stripped 4 bases from V and 4 bases from J, with 12 bases between.

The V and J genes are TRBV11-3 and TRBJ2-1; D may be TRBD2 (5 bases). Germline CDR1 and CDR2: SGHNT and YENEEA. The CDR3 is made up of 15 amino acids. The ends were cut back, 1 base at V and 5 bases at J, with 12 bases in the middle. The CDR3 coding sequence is TGTGCCAGCAGCTTAGTATCGGGGAAAGACAATGAGCAGTTCTTC. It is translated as CASSLVSGKDNEQFF.

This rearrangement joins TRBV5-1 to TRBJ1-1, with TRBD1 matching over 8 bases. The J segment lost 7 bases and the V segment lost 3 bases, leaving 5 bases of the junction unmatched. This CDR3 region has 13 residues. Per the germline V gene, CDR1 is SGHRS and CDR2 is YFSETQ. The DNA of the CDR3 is TGCGCCAGCAGCTCTCAAGGACAGGGTGAAGCTTTCTTT. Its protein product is CASSSQGQGEAFF.

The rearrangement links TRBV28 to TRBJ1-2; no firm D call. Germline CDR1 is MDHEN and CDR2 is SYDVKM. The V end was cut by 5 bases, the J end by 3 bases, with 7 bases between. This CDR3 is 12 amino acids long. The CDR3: CASSATDYGYTF. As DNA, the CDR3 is TGTGCCAGCAGTGCCACGGACTATGGCTACACCTTC.

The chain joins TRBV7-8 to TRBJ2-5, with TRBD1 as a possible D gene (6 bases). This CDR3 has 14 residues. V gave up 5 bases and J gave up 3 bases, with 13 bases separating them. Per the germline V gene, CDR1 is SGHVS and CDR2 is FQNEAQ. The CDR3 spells CASSRDPGEETQYF. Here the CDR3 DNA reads TGTGCCAGCAGCAGGGACCCAGGGGAAGAGACCCAGTACTTC.

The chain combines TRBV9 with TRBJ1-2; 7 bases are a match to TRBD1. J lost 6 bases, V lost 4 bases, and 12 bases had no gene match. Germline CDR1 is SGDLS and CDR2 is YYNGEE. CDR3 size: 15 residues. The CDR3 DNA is TGTGCCAGCAGCTTCCGACAGGGAAGGTCAGATGGCTACACCTTC. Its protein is CASSFRQGRSDGYTF. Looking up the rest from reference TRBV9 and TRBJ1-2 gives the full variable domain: DSGVTQTPKHLITATGQRVTLRCSPRSGDLSVYWYQQSLDQGLQFLIQYYNGEERAKGNILERFSAQQFPDLHSELNLSSLELGDSALYFCASSFRQGRSDGYTFGSGTRLTVV.

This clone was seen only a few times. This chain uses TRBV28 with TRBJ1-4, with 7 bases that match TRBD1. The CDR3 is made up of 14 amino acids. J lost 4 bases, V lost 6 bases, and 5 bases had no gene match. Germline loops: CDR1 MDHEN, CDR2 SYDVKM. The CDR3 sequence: CASRSGQLNEKLFF. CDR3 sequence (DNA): TGTGCCAGCAGGTCGGGACAGCTTAATGAAAAACTGTTTTTT.